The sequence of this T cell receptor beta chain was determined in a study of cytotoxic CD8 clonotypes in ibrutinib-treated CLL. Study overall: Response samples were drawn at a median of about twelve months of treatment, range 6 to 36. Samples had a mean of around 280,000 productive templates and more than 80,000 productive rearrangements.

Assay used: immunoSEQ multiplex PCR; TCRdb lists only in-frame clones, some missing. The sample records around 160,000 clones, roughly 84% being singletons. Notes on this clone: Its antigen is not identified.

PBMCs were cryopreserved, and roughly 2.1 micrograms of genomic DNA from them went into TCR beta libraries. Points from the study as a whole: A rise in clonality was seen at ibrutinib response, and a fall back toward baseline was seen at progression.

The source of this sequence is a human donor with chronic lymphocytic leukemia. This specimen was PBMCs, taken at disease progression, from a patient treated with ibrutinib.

The CDR3 DNA follows: TGCGCCAGCAGCCAAGGACTAGCGGAGTACCAAGAGACCCAGTACTTC. Protein sequence: CASSQGLAEYQETQYF. The chain has TRBV5-1 and TRBJ2-5, with 10 bases lining up with TRBD2. V shed 4 bases and J 0 bases; nucleotides not matched to a gene: 6. This CDR3 has 16 amino acids. Germline-derived CDR1 and CDR2 are SGHRS and YFSETQ. Together with reference TRBV5-1 and TRBJ2-5, the CDR3 gives the full variable domain: KAGVTQTPRYLIKTRGQQVTLSCSPISGHRSVSWYQQTPGQGLQFLFEYFSETQRNKGNFPGRFSGRQFSNSRSEMNVSTLELGDSALYLCASSQGLAEYQETQYFGPGTRLLVL.